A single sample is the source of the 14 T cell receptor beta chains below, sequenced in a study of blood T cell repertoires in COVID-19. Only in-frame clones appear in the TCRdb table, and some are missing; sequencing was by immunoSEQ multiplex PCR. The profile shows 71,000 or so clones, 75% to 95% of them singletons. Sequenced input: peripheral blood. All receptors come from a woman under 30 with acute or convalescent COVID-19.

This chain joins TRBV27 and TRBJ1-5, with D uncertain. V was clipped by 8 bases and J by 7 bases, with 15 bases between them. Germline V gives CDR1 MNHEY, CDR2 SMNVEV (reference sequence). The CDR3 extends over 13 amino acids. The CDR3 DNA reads TGTGCCAGCCCGGAGGGCGGGGAACAGCCCCAGCATTTT. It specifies CASPEGGEQPQHF.

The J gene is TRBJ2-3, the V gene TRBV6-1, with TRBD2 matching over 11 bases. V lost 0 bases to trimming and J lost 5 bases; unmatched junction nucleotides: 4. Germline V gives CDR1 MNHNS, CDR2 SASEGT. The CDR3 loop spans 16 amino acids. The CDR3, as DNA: TGTGCCAGCAGTGAAGCTCGCCTAGCGGGAGGAGATACGCAGTATTTT. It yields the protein CASSEARLAGGDTQYF.

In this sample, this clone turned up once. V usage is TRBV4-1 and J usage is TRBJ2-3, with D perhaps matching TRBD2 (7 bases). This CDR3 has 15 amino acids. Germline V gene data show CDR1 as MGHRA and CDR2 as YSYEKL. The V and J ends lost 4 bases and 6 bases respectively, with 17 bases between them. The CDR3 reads CASSRVGGGGDTQYF. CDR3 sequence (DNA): TGCGCCAGCAGCCGTGTGGGCGGGGGCGGCGATACGCAGTATTTT.

The CDR3 DNA is TGTGCCAGCACCCCTAGCGGGGGCACAGATACGCAGTATTTT. It translates to CASTPSGGTDTQYF. The chain recombines TRBV6-2 or TRBV6-3 with TRBJ2-3, with TRBD2 identical over 9 bases. This CDR3 has 14 amino acids. V trimming: 7 bases; J trimming: 1 base; junction bases outside the gene matches: 3. The germline V gene encodes CDR1 MNHEY and CDR2 SVGEGT.

The CDR3 spells CASSAAGTTNTEAFF. CDR3 in DNA: TGTGCCAGTAGTGCAGCCGGGACAACGAACACTGAAGCTTTCTTT. The rearrangement links TRBV19 to TRBJ1-1; D is possibly TRBD1 (6 bases). Deletions cut 5 bases from V and 1 base from J, with 14 bases between. Germline-derived CDR1 and CDR2 are LNHDA and SQIVND (reference sequence). CDR3 length: 15 residues. Using reference TRBV19 and TRBJ1-1 for the parts outside the CDR3, the full variable domain is DGGITQSPKYLFRKEGQNVTLSCEQNLNHDAMYWYRQDPGQGLRLIYYSQIVNDFQKGDIAEGYSVSREKKESFPLTVTSAQKNPTAFYLCASSAAGTTNTEAFFGQGTRLTVV.

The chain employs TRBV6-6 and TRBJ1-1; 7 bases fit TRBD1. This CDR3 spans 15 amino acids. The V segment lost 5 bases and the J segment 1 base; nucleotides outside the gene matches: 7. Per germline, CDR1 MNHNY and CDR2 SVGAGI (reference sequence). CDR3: CASSPGGTQNTEAFF. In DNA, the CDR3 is TGTGCCAGCAGTCCAGGGGGGACACAGAACACTGAAGCTTTCTTT.

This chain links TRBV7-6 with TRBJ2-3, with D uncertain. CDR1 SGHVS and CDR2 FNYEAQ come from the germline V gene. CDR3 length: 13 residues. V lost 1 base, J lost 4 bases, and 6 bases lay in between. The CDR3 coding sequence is TGTGCCAGCAGCTTAGTCCGTGCAGATACGCAGTATTTT. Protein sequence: CASSLVRADTQYF.

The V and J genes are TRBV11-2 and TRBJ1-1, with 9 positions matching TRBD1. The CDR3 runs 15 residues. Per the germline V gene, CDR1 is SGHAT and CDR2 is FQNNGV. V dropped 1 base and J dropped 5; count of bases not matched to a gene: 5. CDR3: CASSLAGTGFTEAFF. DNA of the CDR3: TGTGCCAGCAGCTTAGCTGGGACAGGGTTTACTGAAGCTTTCTTT.

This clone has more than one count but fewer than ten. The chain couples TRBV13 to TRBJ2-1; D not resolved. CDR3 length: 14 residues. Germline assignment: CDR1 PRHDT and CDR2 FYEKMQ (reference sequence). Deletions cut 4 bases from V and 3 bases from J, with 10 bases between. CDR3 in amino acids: CASSYSNFYNEQFF. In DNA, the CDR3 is TGTGCCAGCAGCTATTCCAATTTCTACAATGAGCAGTTCTTC. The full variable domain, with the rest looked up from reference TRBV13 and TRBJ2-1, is AAGVIQSPRHLIKEKRETATLKCYPIPRHDTVYWYQQGPGQDPQFLISFYEKMQSDKGSIPDRFSAQQFSDYHSELNMSSLELGDSALYFCASSYSNFYNEQFFGPGTRLTVL.

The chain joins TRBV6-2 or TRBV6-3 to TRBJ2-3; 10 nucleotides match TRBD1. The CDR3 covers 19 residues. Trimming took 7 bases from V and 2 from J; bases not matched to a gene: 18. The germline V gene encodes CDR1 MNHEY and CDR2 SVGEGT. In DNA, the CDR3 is TGTGCCAGCAACCCAAAAGGGGACAGGGGCTGGGGCCTCACAGATACGCAGTATTTT. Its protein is CASNPKGDRGWGLTDTQYF.

The CDR3 here is CASGPSHGYTF. In DNA, the CDR3 is TGTGCCAGTGGCCCAAGTCATGGCTACACCTTC. J is TRBJ1-2 and V is TRBV19, with D unclear. This CDR3 has 11 amino acids. V was clipped by 8 bases and J by 6 bases, with 10 bases between them. Germline V gene sequence: CDR1 LNHDA, CDR2 SQIVND (reference sequence).

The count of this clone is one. CDR3 sequence reads: CAGGQTIYNEQFF. For the CDR3, the DNA is TGTGCAGGGGGACAGACTATATACAATGAGCAGTTCTTC. The rearrangement links TRBV6-5 to TRBJ2-1, with TRBD1 matching 7 bases. The CDR3 is 13 amino acids. Germline loops: CDR1 MNHEY, CDR2 SVGAGI.

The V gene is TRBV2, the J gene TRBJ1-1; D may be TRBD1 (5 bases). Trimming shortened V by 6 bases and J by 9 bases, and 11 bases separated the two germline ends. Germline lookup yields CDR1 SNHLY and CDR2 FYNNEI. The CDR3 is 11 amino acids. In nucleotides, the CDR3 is TGTGCCAGCAGGGAGGGGATCCAAGCTTTCTTT. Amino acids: CASREGIQAFF.

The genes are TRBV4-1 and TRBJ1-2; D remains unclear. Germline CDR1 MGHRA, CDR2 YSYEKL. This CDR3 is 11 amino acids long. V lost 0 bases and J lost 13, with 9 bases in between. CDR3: CASSQDRRLTF. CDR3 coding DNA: TGCGCCAGCAGCCAAGATCGGCGGCTCACCTTC.